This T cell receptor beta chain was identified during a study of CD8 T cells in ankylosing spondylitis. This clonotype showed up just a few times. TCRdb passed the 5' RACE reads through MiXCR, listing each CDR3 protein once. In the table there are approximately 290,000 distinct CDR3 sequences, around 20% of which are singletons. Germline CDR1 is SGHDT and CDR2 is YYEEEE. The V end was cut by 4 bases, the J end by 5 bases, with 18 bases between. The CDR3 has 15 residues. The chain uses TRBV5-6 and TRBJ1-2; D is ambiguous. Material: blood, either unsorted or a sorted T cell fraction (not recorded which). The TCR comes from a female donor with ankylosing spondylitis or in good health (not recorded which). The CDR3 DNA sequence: TGTGCCAGCAGCCTTTCCGGAACCGGTTCTTATGGCTACACCTTC. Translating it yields CASSLSGTGSYGYTF.